Below are 3 T cell receptor beta chains sequenced from a single sample in a study of blood T cell repertoires in COVID-19. Profiling relied on immunoSEQ multiplex PCR, and the TCRdb table lists in-frame clones only, not all of them. The sample has 140,000 to 150,000 clones; roughly 84% are singletons. Sequenced material: PBMCs or T cells enriched from blood (not recorded which). The receptors here all came from a woman aged 45-60 years who had been exposed to COVID-19.

V gene TRBV28 combines with J gene TRBJ1-5, with a possible D match to TRBD1 (5 bases). Trimming removed 5 bases from V and 0 bases from J, with 14 bases in between. Germline loops: CDR1 MDHEN, CDR2 SYDVKM. The CDR3 length is 16 residues. CDR3 nucleotide sequence: TGTGCCAGCAGTGGACCGACAGACGATAGCAATCAGCCCCAGCATTTT. The encoded protein is CASSGPTDDSNQPQHF. The entire variable domain, with the rest obtained from reference TRBV28 and TRBJ1-5, is as follows: DVKVTQSSRYLVKRTGEKVFLECVQDMDHENMFWYRQDPGLGLRLIYFSYDVKMKEKGDIPEGYSVSREKKERFSLILESASTNQTSMYLCASSGPTDDSNQPQHFGDGTRLSIL.

The gene calls are TRBV2 and TRBJ1-2, with 8 bases matching TRBD1. Unmatched junction bases numbered 7, after V lost 10 bases and J lost 3 bases. This CDR3 has 13 residues. Germline-derived CDR1 and CDR2 are SNHLY and FYNNEI. The CDR3 sequence is CANQDRVDYGYTF. For the CDR3, the DNA is TGTGCCAACCAGGACAGGGTCGACTATGGCTACACCTTC.

The chain carries TRBV6-5 and TRBJ2-7; 7 nucleotides line up with TRBD2. V lost 5 bases, J lost 2 bases, and 6 bases stayed unmatched. Per the germline V gene, CDR1 is MNHEY and CDR2 is SVGAGI. The CDR3 runs 14 residues. The CDR3 loop reads CASSHPGTTYEQYF. CDR3 DNA: TGTGCCAGCAGTCATCCGGGGACTACCTACGAGCAGTACTTC.